This T cell receptor (beta chain) was sequenced during a study of blood T cell repertoires in COVID-19. The data were produced by immunoSEQ multiplex PCR, yet TCRdb's version contains in-frame clones alone and is incomplete. The repertoire holds about 100,000 clones, with over 80% as singletons. CDR3 size: 13 residues. Trimming removed 6 bases at V and 10 bases at J, with 16 bases between. The germline V gene has CDR1 LGHNT and CDR2 FRNRAP. The sequenced sample consisted of peripheral blood. The sequence was collected from a man aged 50 to 59 with active or convalescent COVID-19. The chain uses TRBV12-5 and TRBJ1-5, with a tentative D call TRBD1 (5 bases). CDR3 coding DNA: TGTGCTAGTGGCGCGGGACCCGGGGATCCCCAGCATTTT. Protein product: CASGAGPGDPQHF.